This TCR beta chain was sequenced for a study of OX40 agonist ivuxolimab in advanced cancers. Overall study: The eligibility criteria allowed prior anti-PD-1, anti-PD-L1 or anti-CTLA-4 therapy, and 40% had some.

Looked up from germline, CDR1 is SGHTS and CDR2 is YDEGEE. J lost 4 bases, V lost 1 base, and 10 bases had no gene match. The CDR3 has 16 amino acids. Some clones are missing from TCRdb's copy, which holds only in-frame ones; the method was immunoSEQ multiplex PCR. The repertoire consists of about 31,000 clones, with around 87% occurring once and the leading ten covering 25%. The receptor comes from an adult with an advanced solid tumor such as melanoma, head and neck, liver or kidney cancer. The chain is built from TRBV5-8 and TRBJ2-7; TRBD1 matches 8 bases. The sequences come from CD4+ or CD8+ T cells sorted from blood, collected in a trial of the OX40 agonist ivuxolimab. CDR3 protein: CASSLYRGNGIYEQYF. The CDR3 DNA follows: TGTGCCAGCAGCTTGTACAGGGGGAACGGGATATACGAGCAGTACTTC. Combining the CDR3 with reference TRBV5-8 and TRBJ2-7 gives the whole variable domain EAGVTQSPTHLIKTRGQQATLRCSPISGHTSVYWYQQALGLGLQFLLWYDEGEERNRGNFPPRFSGRQFPNYSSELNVNALELEDSALYLCASSLYRGNGIYEQYFGPGTRLTVT.